A single sample gave rise to the 32 T cell receptor beta chains below, sequenced in a study of CD8 T cells in Susac syndrome. The RNA, about 0.45 to 1 ug, was put through reverse transcription using random hexamers. TCRdb reprocessed the immunoSEQ multiplex PCR reads with MiXCR, giving one entry per CDR3 protein. Here the sample spans roughly 200,000 distinct CDR3 sequences, about 95% being singletons. The sample taken for sequencing was CD8+ T cells from PBMCs. These receptor sequences come from a human donor with multiple sclerosis.

The rearrangement uses TRBV10-2 and TRBJ2-2; TRBD2 matches 8 bases. From germline, CDR1 is WSHSY and CDR2 SAAADI. CDR3 size: 16 residues. V was clipped by 4 bases and J by 5 bases; unmatched bases: 9. CDR3 residues: CASSGTGGGPTGELFF. The DNA for the CDR3 is TGCGCCAGCAGTGGGACCGGGGGGGGTCCGACCGGGGAGCTGTTTTTT.

This chain links TRBV29-1 with TRBJ2-1; 8 nucleotides align to TRBD1. V lost 5 bases to trimming and J lost 9 bases; unmatched junction nucleotides: 9. The CDR3 consists of 13 residues. Per germline, CDR1 SQVTM and CDR2 ANQGSEA. CDR3 sequence reads: CSVPGQGEVEQFF. CDR3 bases: TGCAGCGTTCCTGGACAGGGTGAGGTTGAGCAGTTCTTC.

The rearrangement uses TRBV20-1 and TRBJ2-3, with 7 nucleotides matching TRBD2. V lost 7 bases, J lost 0 bases, and 4 bases stayed unmatched. The CDR3 consists of 13 residues. In germline, CDR1 is DFQATT, CDR2 SNEGSKA (reference sequence). CDR3 in DNA: TGCAGTGGAGGCGGGGGAAGCACAGATACGCAGTATTTT. Translated: CSGGGGSTDTQYF.

The genes are TRBV7-6 and TRBJ2-1; 9 nucleotides agree with TRBD2. CDR3 length: 15 residues. Germline CDR1 reads SGHVS; CDR2 reads FNYEAQ. With V trimmed by 5 bases and J by 4 bases, 6 bases remained unmatched. The CDR3 protein is CASSPVAGEYNEQFF. In DNA form, the CDR3 reads TGTGCCAGCAGCCCTGTAGCGGGGGAATACAATGAGCAGTTCTTC.

The CDR3 reads CSVPPRGGAGNEQFF. Here the CDR3 DNA reads TGCAGCGTCCCCCCCAGGGGGGGGGCGGGAAATGAGCAGTTCTTC. The chain joins TRBV29-1 to TRBJ2-1, with D perhaps assigned TRBD1 or TRBD2 (7 bases each). Trimming removed 6 bases from V and 7 bases from J, with 22 bases in between. This CDR3 has 15 residues. CDR1 is SQVTM, CDR2 ANQGSEA, per germline.

The J gene is TRBJ2-7, the V gene TRBV7-9, with 7 bases lining up with TRBD1. J lost 7 bases, V lost 5 bases, and 11 bases had no gene match. In germline, CDR1 is SEHNR, CDR2 FQNEAQ (reference sequence). The CDR3 is 14 amino acids. CDR3 sequence reads: CASSPTGATMEQYF. The CDR3 nucleotides read TGTGCCAGCAGCCCTACAGGGGCGACTATGGAGCAGTACTTC.

The V and J genes are TRBV29-1 and TRBJ2-1; unclear D gene. Per the germline V gene, CDR1 is SQVTM and CDR2 is ANQGSEA. There are 16 residues in the CDR3. Trimming removed 5 bases from V and 0 bases from J, with 17 bases in between. The DNA for the CDR3 is TGCAGCGTTCCACCCGCTGCAGGTTACTCCTACAATGAGCAGTTCTTC. It encodes CSVPPAAGYSYNEQFF.

The gene calls are TRBV6-5 and TRBJ1-2; the match to TRBD1 covers 10 bases. V lost 2 bases, J lost 8 bases, and 11 bases stayed unmatched. The CDR3 has 16 residues. Germline V gene data show CDR1 as MNHEY and CDR2 as SVGAGI. The CDR3 here is CASSYPIAGQGFGYTF. CDR3 DNA: TGTGCCAGCAGTTACCCTATCGCGGGACAGGGGTTCGGCTACACCTTC.

The chain is built from TRBV23-1 and TRBJ2-7; D might be TRBD2 (6 bases). TRBV23-1 is given ORF status, its function remaining uncertain. The CDR3 has 12 amino acids. Trimming took 4 bases from V and 7 from J, leaving 11 bases between them. CDR3 in amino acids: CASSPHAGEQYF. CDR3 bases: TGCGCCAGCAGTCCTCATGCGGGGGAGCAGTACTTC.

V is TRBV29-1 and J is TRBJ2-1, with D uncertain. V lost 3 bases, J lost 1 base, and 16 bases lay in between. Germline V gene lookup returns CDR1 SQVTM and CDR2 ANQGSEA. This CDR3 contains 16 residues. CDR3 loop: CSVEGLPQLSYNEQFF. The CDR3 DNA is TGCAGCGTTGAGGGGTTACCTCAACTTTCCTACAATGAGCAGTTCTTC.

This chain links TRBV19 with TRBJ1-1, with D possibly being TRBD1 (6 bases). The CDR3 spans 13 residues. Germline CDR1 and CDR2: LNHDA and SQIVND (reference sequence). The ends were cut back, 7 bases at V and 0 bases at J, with 9 bases in the middle. The chain's CDR3 is CASNDRLNTEAFF. CDR3 coding DNA: TGTGCCAGTAACGACAGGTTGAACACTGAAGCTTTCTTT.

This chain links TRBV27 with TRBJ2-7; 7 nucleotides agree with TRBD1. The V gene end was trimmed by 0 bases and the J gene end by 6 bases; junction bases not matched to a gene: 8. CDR1 and CDR2 (germline): MNHEY, SMNVEV (reference sequence). The length of the CDR3 is 15 residues. The DNA for the CDR3 is TGTGCCAGCAGTTTATCCCACAGGGGTCCCTCCGAGCAGTACTTC. This encodes CASSLSHRGPSEQYF.

The gene calls are TRBV20-1 and TRBJ2-1; D gene uncertain. CDR3 length equals 14 residues. The germline V gene has CDR1 DFQATT and CDR2 SNEGSKA (reference sequence). Trimming cost V 6 bases and J 0 bases, with 12 bases left between them. The CDR3 sequence is CSANPTSSYNEQFF. As DNA, the CDR3 is TGCAGTGCCAACCCTACGAGCTCCTACAATGAGCAGTTCTTC.

V and J are TRBV18 and TRBJ1-2; D gene ambiguous. The CDR3 loop spans 15 amino acids. Germline loops: CDR1 KGHSH, CDR2 LQKENI. Trimming cost V 1 base and J 8 bases, with 17 bases left between them. The CDR3 DNA reads TGTGCCAGCTCACCACTCGTCGGCAGGTCCGGCGGCTACACCTTC. It translates to CASSPLVGRSGGYTF.

The chain is built from TRBV6-1 and TRBJ1-2, with 8 bases that match TRBD1. The V segment lost 3 bases and the J segment 5 bases; nucleotides outside the gene matches: 14. Per germline, CDR1 MNHNS and CDR2 SASEGT. This CDR3 comprises 17 residues. The CDR3 region is CASSDLPPGQGEYGYTF. CDR3 nucleotides: TGTGCCAGCAGTGACCTCCCTCCCGGACAGGGAGAGTATGGCTACACCTTC.

This chain uses TRBV11-2 with TRBJ2-7, with 8 bases aligning to TRBD1. CDR3 size: 14 residues. From germline, CDR1 is SGHAT and CDR2 FQNNGV. With V trimmed by 5 bases and J by 3 bases, 6 bases remained unmatched. This CDR3 is CASSEGQGYYEQYF. The CDR3 DNA sequence: TGTGCCAGCAGCGAAGGACAGGGATACTACGAGCAGTACTTC.

This chain joins TRBV7-3 and TRBJ2-6; D ambiguous. V was pared by 0 bases and J by 1 base, with 4 bases between. The CDR3 runs 15 residues. Germline V gives CDR1 SGHTA, CDR2 FQGTGA. CDR3 nucleotides: TGTGCCAGCAGCTTAACTGATTCTGGGGCCAACGTCCTGACTTTC. Its translation: CASSLTDSGANVLTF.

V usage is TRBV29-1 and J usage is TRBJ2-3; D is possibly TRBD1 (6 bases). This CDR3 comprises 15 residues. Per the germline V gene, CDR1 is SQVTM and CDR2 is ANQGSEA. Trimming stripped 3 bases from V and 8 bases from J, with 21 bases between. The CDR3 loop is CSVEVRGRSMGTQYF. DNA for the CDR3: TGCAGCGTTGAGGTCAGGGGCCGCTCCATGGGTACGCAGTATTTT.

The V gene is TRBV29-1, the J gene TRBJ2-7, with D uncertain. CDR1 and CDR2 (germline): SQVTM, ANQGSEA. Trimming took 5 bases from V and 0 from J, leaving 11 bases between them. CDR3 size: 13 residues. The CDR3 DNA sequence: TGCAGCGTTCCCCAAACCGACTCCTACGAGCAGTACTTC. This codes for CSVPQTDSYEQYF.

The chain employs TRBV11-2 and TRBJ1-2; 9 bases are a match to TRBD1. J gave up 4 bases and V 3 bases, and 6 bases lay outside the gene matches. CDR1 is SGHAT and CDR2 is FQNNGV in the germline V gene. CDR3 length: 15 residues. The CDR3: CASSFRTGAGYGYTF. The CDR3 bases are TGTGCCAGCAGCTTCCGGACAGGGGCGGGCTATGGCTACACCTTC.

J is TRBJ2-3 and V is TRBV15; the D is unclear. CDR1 and CDR2 (germline): LNHNV, YYDKDF (reference sequence). The CDR3 has 15 amino acids. Trimming removed 0 bases at V and 2 bases at J, with 9 bases between. The CDR3 is CATSRDRVITDTQYF. CDR3 nucleotide sequence: TGTGCCACCAGCAGAGATCGAGTGATCACAGATACGCAGTATTTT.

This rearrangement joins TRBV10-3 to TRBJ2-3, with 8 bases fitting TRBD2. This CDR3 comprises 15 residues. With V trimmed by 8 bases and J by 5 bases, 12 bases remained unmatched. Germline V gene sequence: CDR1 ENHRY, CDR2 SYGVKD. The chain's CDR3 is CAIQDWREAGDTQYF. Written as DNA, the CDR3 is TGTGCCATCCAAGACTGGCGGGAGGCGGGAGATACGCAGTATTTT.

The chain combines TRBV27 with TRBJ2-7, with D possibly being TRBD1 (6 bases). Deletions cut 3 bases from V and 4 bases from J, with 16 bases between. CDR3 length: 15 amino acids. The germline CDR1 and CDR2 sequences are MNHEY and SMNVEV (reference sequence). The CDR3 sequence is CASSLVTGLPYEQYF. CDR3 DNA sequence: TGTGCCAGCAGTTTGGTCACAGGGTTACCTTACGAGCAGTACTTC.

V and J are TRBV2 and TRBJ2-1, with D unclear. Germline CDR1 is SNHLY and CDR2 is FYNNEI. This CDR3 has 14 amino acids. The germline V and J ends were trimmed by 8 bases and 4 bases, with 15 bases remaining between them. CDR3 sequence reads: CASSHGRGYNEQFF. CDR3 DNA: TGTGCCAGCTCCCACGGGCGCGGATACAATGAGCAGTTCTTC.

This chain joins TRBV9 and TRBJ2-1; 11 nucleotides match TRBD1. Germline V gene sequence: CDR1 SGDLS, CDR2 YYNGEE. The CDR3 spans 16 residues. Trimming cost V 2 bases and J 6 bases; bases outside gene matches: 7. CDR3 in amino acids: CASSVNPGTGGNEQFF. The CDR3 DNA sequence: TGTGCCAGCAGCGTTAACCCCGGGACAGGGGGCAATGAGCAGTTCTTC.

The chain joins TRBV27 to TRBJ2-1, with TRBD2 matching over 8 bases. The CDR3 contains 17 residues. V lost 4 bases to trimming and J lost 1 base; unmatched junction nucleotides: 9. CDR1 is MNHEY and CDR2 is SMNVEV in the germline V gene (reference sequence). For the CDR3, the DNA is TGTGCCAGCAGTTCCCCTTTAGCGGGAACGTCCTACAATGAGCAGTTCTTC. This sequence encodes CASSSPLAGTSYNEQFF.

The chain is built from TRBV23-1 and TRBJ2-7; 9 bases map to TRBD1. TRBV23-1 is filed as an ORF, its function uncertain. V was pared by 8 bases and J by 3 bases, with 8 bases of the junction left unmatched. The CDR3 is made up of 14 amino acids. CDR3 amino acids: CASHYRDRDYEQYF. The CDR3 coding sequence is TGCGCCAGCCACTACCGGGACAGGGACTACGAGCAGTACTTC.

The chain couples TRBV7-9 to TRBJ2-2; D call uncertain. This CDR3 region has 14 residues. Deletions cut 4 bases from V and 4 bases from J, with 10 bases between. Germline V CDR1 and CDR2: SEHNR, FQNEAQ (reference sequence). The CDR3 DNA reads as TGTGCCAGCAGCTCGAACCCGGGCACCGGGGAGCTGTTTTTT. Translated: CASSSNPGTGELFF.

This clonotype was recorded only once. The chain recombines TRBV20-1 with TRBJ2-5, with D possibly matching TRBD1 (6 bases). This CDR3 region has 13 residues. Germline V gives CDR1 DFQATT, CDR2 SNEGSKA (reference sequence). V dropped 0 bases and J dropped 7 bases, with 12 bases sitting between them. The CDR3 protein is CSARELEGGTQYF. Written as DNA, the CDR3 is TGCAGTGCTAGAGAGCTGGAAGGGGGGACCCAGTACTTC.

The CDR3 sequence: CASSRAWPSYEQYF. In DNA form, the CDR3 reads TGTGCCAGCAGTCGTGCTTGGCCCTCCTACGAGCAGTACTTC. V and J are TRBV12-3 or TRBV12-4 and TRBJ2-7, with D hard to call. V was trimmed by 5 bases and J by 0 bases, leaving 11 bases between them. The CDR3 is 14 amino acids.

The rearrangement links TRBV15 to TRBJ1-1; D is unresolved. The V gene's germline CDR1 is LNHNV and CDR2 YYDKDF (reference sequence). The CDR3 is 17 amino acids. V gave up 0 bases and J gave up 3 bases, with 17 bases separating them. DNA of the CDR3: TGTGCCACCAGCAGAGACCCCCCCGGGTTCCGTCACACTGAAGCTTTCTTT. It codes for CATSRDPPGFRHTEAFF.

The chain combines TRBV29-1 with TRBJ2-5; possible D gene TRBD1, 5 bases. V was clipped by 3 bases and J by 2 bases, with 16 bases between them. The germline gives CDR1 SQVTM, CDR2 ANQGSEA. The CDR3 has 15 residues. CDR3 residues: CSVESQDPRQETQYF. The CDR3 region has the DNA TGCAGCGTTGAGTCACAGGACCCGCGGCAAGAGACCCAGTACTTC.